Reported below is one TCR beta chain. This clone appeared a few times. No antigen is known for it. Base qualities are missing; no much larger clone stands one base away. This specimen comes from a study of CD8+ T cells in alopecia areata (dated by TCRdb to 2016 to 2018). Context from the whole study: Treated patients were enrolled in an open-label pilot trial of oral tofacitinib at 5 to 10 mg twice daily for moderate-to-severe alopecia areata. Tofacitinib was administered for 6 to 18 months, and 6 months of follow-up off drug were then conducted to assess delayed response and recurrence. In treated patients, disease severity was measured using the SALT score, which gives the percentage of scalp surface area affected. To study T cell clonal expansion in alopecia areata, the researchers applied high-throughput TCRbeta sequencing to both the C3H/HeJ mouse model and human patients. On the human side, TCRbeta sequencing was run on scalp tissue and on sorted CD4+ and CD8+ peripheral blood T cells from healthy controls and from alopecia areata patients with either patchy or totalis/universalis disease. Biopsies were taken from tofacitinib-treated patients at baseline and at 4 and 24 weeks of treatment, and a later scalp biopsy was taken in several of the tofacitinib-treated patients. Clonality in the scalp was compared among normal scalp (n=4), patchy alopecia areata scalp (n=8), and alopecia totalis/universalis scalp (n=8). RNA was extracted with the PAXgene miRNA kit for fixed scalp, the miRNeasy kit for PBMCs, and the RNeasy kit for mouse skin. immunoSEQ multiplex PCR using 35 Vbeta forward primers and 13 Jbeta reverse primers was used to amplify TCRbeta CDR3 regions.

The CDR3 runs 17 amino acids, cysteine and phenylalanine included. Of all the DNA, just the CDR3 is kept, 51 bases in frame from base 1. A distance of 15 bases separates the germline ends of V and J, which lose 0 bases and 1 base respectively. In the germline V gene, CDR1 corresponds to SGHRS and CDR2 to YFSETQ. The intended sense of this specimen's treatment or condition label: oral pan-JAK inhibitor, 5-10 mg twice daily. Peripheral blood and lesional scalp punch biopsies were obtained from patients with alopecia areata. PBMCs were isolated by density centrifugation and stained for CD3, CD4 and CD8, and CD4+ and CD8+ T cells were sorted on a FACSAria. Library method: the immunoSEQ multiplex PCR assay. RNA was extracted from all samples and reverse transcribed into cDNA as template for TCR sequencing. First-strand cDNA was synthesized using SuperScript III with a 2:1 mix of oligo-dT and random hexamers. A synthetic immune receptor repertoire was used to assess amplification bias, and residual bias was removed computationally. Concerning the study's data processing: Raw reads were preprocessed for error removal, and CDR3 was defined according to IMGT conventions as running from the conserved cysteine to phenylalanine. To get clonality, Shannon entropy was normalized by log2 of the number of productive unique TCRs and the result was subtracted from 1. CD4 or CD8 identity of scalp clones was inferred by cross-referencing scalp TCRbeta sequences with sorted blood CD4 and CD8 repertoires. Here the immuneACCESS table is served through TCRdb, limited to in-frame sequences with V and J called. Missing clones are a known gap in these copies; in checked studies unresolved V genes cover under half, and the rest lacks a known reason. Clone size and the V and J calls come from that table; the DNA yielded D and trimming. For this sample there are some 170,000 clones; about 54% appear just once. Of the sample, 15% to 20% falls within the top ten clones.

Overall study results and their limits: Tofacitinib significantly lowered scalp clonality and the number of expanded CD8+ clones among the top 100 scalp clones. Because the treated cohort was small and had just a single nonresponder, larger studies are needed to establish links between baseline CD8+ expansion and response. Unlike mouse skin, where gammadelta T cells dominate, normal human skin contains resident alphabeta T cells that get sequenced too, which complicates analysis of the scalp TCR repertoire. Shared TCR sequences between patients were less evident than in mice, which may be partly attributable to HLA diversity in the patient population. During tofacitinib treatment, many expanded lesional clones stuck around in both scalp and blood, and this persistence may partly explain why relapse happens after treatment is stopped. Compared with normal scalp, lesional scalp had higher clonality and more expanded CD8+ clones, particularly in alopecia totalis/universalis, a pattern that suggests antigenic drive.

This TCR was sampled from a human donor with alopecia areata. This chain joins TRBV5-1 to TRBJ2-3; TRBD2 is a possible D gene, resting on 5 matching bases. Specimen: CD4+ T cells sorted from blood, collected at week 56, from a patient treated with tofacitinib. The encoded CDR3 is CASSLARGAKRTDTQYF. The bases read TGCGCCAGCAGCTTGGCCCGGGGAGCGAAACGCACAGATACGCAGTATTTT.